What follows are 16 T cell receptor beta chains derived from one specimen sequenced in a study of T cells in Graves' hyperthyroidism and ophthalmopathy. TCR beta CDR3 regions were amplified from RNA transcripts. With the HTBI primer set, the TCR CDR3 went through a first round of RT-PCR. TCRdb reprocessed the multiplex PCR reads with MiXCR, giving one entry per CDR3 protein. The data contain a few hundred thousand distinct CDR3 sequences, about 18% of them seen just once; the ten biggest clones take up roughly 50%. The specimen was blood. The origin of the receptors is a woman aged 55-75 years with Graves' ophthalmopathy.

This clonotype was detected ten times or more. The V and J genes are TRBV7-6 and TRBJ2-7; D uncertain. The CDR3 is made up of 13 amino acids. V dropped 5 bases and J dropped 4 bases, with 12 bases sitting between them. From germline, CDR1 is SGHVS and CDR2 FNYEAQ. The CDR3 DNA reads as TGTGCCAGCAGCGCGCAACAGCAATACGAGCAGTACTTC. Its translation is CASSAQQQYEQYF.

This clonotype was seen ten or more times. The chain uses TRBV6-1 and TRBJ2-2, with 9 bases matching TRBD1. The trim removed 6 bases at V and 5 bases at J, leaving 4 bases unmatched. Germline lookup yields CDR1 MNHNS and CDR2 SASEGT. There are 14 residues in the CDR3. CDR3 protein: CASRWTGETGELFF. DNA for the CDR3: TGTGCCAGCAGGTGGACAGGGGAAACCGGGGAGCTGTTTTTT.

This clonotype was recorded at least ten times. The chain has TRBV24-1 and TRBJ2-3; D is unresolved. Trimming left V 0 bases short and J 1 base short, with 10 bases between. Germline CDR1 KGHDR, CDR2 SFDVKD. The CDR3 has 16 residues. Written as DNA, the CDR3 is TGTGCCACCAGTGATTTGCTCGGAGCTGGCACAGATACGCAGTATTTT. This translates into CATSDLLGAGTDTQYF.

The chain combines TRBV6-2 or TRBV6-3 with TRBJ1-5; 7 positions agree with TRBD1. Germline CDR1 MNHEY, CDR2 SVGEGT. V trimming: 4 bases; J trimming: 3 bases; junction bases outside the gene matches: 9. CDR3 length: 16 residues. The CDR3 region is CASSLTGAGDNQPQHF. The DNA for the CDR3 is TGTGCCAGCAGTTTAACAGGGGCCGGGGACAATCAGCCCCAGCATTTT.

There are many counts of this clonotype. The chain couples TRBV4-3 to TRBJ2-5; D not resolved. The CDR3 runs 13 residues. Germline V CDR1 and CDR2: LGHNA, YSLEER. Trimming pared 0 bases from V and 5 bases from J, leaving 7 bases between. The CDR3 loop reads CASSQDREETQYF. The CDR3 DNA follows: TGCGCCAGCAGCCAAGATCGAGAGGAGACCCAGTACTTC.

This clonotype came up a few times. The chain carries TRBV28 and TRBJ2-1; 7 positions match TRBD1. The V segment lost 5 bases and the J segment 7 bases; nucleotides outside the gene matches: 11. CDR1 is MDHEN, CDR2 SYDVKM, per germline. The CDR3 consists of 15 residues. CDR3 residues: CASSLPDRVGNEQFF. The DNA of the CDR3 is TGTGCCAGCAGTCTGCCTGACAGGGTGGGTAATGAGCAGTTCTTC.

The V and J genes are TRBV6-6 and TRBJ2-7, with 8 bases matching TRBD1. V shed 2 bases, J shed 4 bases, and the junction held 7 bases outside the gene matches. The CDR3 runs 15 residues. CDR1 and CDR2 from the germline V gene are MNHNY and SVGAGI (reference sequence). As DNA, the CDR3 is TGTGCCAGCAGTTACCAGTCAGGGGGCGTTTACGAGCAGTACTTC. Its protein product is CASSYQSGGVYEQYF.

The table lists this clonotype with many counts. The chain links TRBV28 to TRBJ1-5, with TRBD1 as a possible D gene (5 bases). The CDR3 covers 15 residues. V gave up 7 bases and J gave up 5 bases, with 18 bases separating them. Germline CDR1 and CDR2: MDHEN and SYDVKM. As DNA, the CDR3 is TGTGCCAGCACTGCGGGTGGGACCCGCCATCAGCCCCAGCATTTT. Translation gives CASTAGGTRHQPQHF.

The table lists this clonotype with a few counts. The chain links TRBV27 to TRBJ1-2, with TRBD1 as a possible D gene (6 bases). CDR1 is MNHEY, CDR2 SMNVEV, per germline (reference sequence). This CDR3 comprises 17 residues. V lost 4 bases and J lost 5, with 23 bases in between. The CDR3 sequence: CASSSWGGGGGKYGYTF. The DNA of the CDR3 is TGTGCCAGCAGTTCCTGGGGCGGGGGGGGCGGAAAGTATGGCTACACCTTC.

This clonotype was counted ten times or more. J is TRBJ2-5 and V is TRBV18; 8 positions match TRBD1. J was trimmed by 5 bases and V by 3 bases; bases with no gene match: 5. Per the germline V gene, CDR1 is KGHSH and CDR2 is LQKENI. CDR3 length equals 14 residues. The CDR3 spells CASSPRQGTETQYF. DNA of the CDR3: TGTGCCAGCTCACCGCGACAGGGGACCGAGACCCAGTACTTC.

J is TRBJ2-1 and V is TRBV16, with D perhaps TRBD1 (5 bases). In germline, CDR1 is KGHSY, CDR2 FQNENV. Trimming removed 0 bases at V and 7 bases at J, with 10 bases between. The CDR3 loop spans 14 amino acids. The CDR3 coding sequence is TGTGCCAGCAGCCAATCTGGATCAGGGAATGAGCAGTTCTTC. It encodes CASSQSGSGNEQFF.

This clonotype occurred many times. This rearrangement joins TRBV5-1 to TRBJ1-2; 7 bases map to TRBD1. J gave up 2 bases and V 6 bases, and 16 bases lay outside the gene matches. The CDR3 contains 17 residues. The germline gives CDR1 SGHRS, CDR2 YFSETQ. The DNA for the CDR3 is TGCGCCAGCACTAAAAGCCGGGACAGTGGGCCAAACTATGGCTACACCTTC. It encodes CASTKSRDSGPNYGYTF. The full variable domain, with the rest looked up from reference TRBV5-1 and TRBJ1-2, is KAGVTQTPRYLIKTRGQQVTLSCSPISGHRSVSWYQQTPGQGLQFLFEYFSETQRNKGNFPGRFSGRQFSNSRSEMNVSTLELGDSALYLCASTKSRDSGPNYGYTFGSGTRLTVV.

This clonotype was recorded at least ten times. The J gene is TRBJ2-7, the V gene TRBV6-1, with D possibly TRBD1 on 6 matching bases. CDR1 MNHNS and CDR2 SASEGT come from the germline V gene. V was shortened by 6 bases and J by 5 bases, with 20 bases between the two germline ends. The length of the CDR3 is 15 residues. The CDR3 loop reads CASRRTGMLVDEQYF. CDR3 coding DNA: TGTGCCAGCAGGAGAACAGGGATGCTCGTCGACGAGCAGTACTTC.

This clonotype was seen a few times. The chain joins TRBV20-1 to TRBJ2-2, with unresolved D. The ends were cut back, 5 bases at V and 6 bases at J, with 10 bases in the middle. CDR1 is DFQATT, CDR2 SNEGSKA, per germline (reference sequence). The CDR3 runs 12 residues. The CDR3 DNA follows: TGCAGTGCTTGGGCCCCTCCCGGGGAGCTGTTTTTT. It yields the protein CSAWAPPGELFF.

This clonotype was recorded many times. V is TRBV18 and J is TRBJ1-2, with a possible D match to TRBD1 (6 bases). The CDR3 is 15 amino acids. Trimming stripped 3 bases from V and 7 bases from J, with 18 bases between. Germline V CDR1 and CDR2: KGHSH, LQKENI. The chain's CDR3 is CASSPNGGLFGGYTF. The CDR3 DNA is TGTGCCAGCTCACCTAACGGGGGCCTCTTCGGTGGCTACACCTTC. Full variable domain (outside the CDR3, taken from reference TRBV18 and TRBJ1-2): NAGVMQNPRHLVRRRGQEARLRCSPMKGHSHVYWYRQLPEEGLKFMVYLQKENIIDESGMPKERFSAEFPKEGPSILRIQQVVRGDSAAYFCASSPNGGLFGGYTFGSGTRLTVV.

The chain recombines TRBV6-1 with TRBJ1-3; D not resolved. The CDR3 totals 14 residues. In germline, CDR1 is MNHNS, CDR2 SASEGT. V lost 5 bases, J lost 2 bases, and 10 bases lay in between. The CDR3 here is CASSSQVTGNTIYF. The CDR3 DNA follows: TGTGCCAGCAGTTCGCAGGTTACTGGAAACACCATATATTTT.